A single sample is the source of the 9 T cell receptor beta chains below, sequenced in a study of blood T cells in healthy people across ages. A second roughly 6 to 11 cycle PCR used barcoded and J-beta primers. TCRdb re-analysed the 5' RACE reads in MiXCR, keeping a single row per CDR3 protein. The sample records about 1.8 million distinct CDR3 sequences, 49% being singletons. The source material was blood. These receptors all come from a woman aged 40-49 years in good health.

A note on this clonotype: Mismatch with germline at one junction end may stem from a read error. The chain recombines TRBV25-1 with TRBJ2-5, with D possibly being TRBD2 (6 bases). Germline V gives CDR1 MGHDK, CDR2 SYGVNS. The CDR3 sequence is 14 residues long. The CDR3 spells CASSEGGVGETRYF. The DNA of the CDR3 is TGTGCCAGCAGTGAAGGCGGGGTCGGAGAGACCCGGTACTTC. Supplemented by reference TRBV25-1 and TRBJ2-5, the full variable domain reads EADIYQTPRYLVIGTGKKITLECSQTMGHDKMYWYQQDPGMELHLIHYSYGVNSTEKGDLSSESTVSRIRTEHFPLTLESARPSHTSQYLCASSEGGVGETRYFGPGTRLLVL.

The chain combines TRBV10-3 with TRBJ2-4, with a weak D call TRBD2 (5 bases). CDR3 length equals 18 residues. Germline V gene sequence: CDR1 ENHRY, CDR2 SYGVKD. V shed 5 bases and J shed 13 bases, with 33 bases lying between them. CDR3 nucleotides: TGTGCCATCAGTCCACCTACCGGAAGGACTTTCTATATGAATGAGCAGTACTTC. It is translated as CAISPPTGRTFYMNEQYF.

This clonotype was seen only a few times. The chain couples TRBV28 to TRBJ2-5, with D possibly being TRBD1 (5 bases). The end of the DNA fits TRBJ2-7 better, so the J call may be wrong. This CDR3 has 16 amino acids. Germline V gives CDR1 MDHEN, CDR2 SYDVKM. CDR3 DNA sequence: TGTGCCAGCAGCTCTCTTCAGGGCTGTTGTAGCTACGAGCAGTACTTC. This gives the protein CASSSLQGCCSYEQYF.

This chain joins TRBV27 and TRBJ2-7; D unclear. This CDR3 is 15 amino acids long. V lost 0 bases, J lost 1 base, and 10 bases lay in between. Looked up from germline, CDR1 is MNHEY and CDR2 is SMNVEV (reference sequence). CDR3 region: CASSLSGWGSYEQYF. CDR3 nucleotides: TGTGCCAGCAGTTTATCTGGTTGGGGATCCTACGAGCAGTACTTC.

The chain links TRBV28 to TRBJ2-1; 8 bases match TRBD2. Germline V CDR1 and CDR2: MDHEN, SYDVKM. V was pared by 1 base and J by 4 bases, with 6 bases of the junction left unmatched. CDR3 length: 16 amino acids. As DNA, the CDR3 is TGTGCCAGCAGTTTATATGGCGCGGGGGGTTACAATGAGCAGTTCTTC. It translates to CASSLYGAGGYNEQFF.

V gene TRBV5-1 combines with J gene TRBJ2-3; 7 nucleotides agree with TRBD2. Germline values: CDR1 SGHRS, CDR2 YFSETQ. The trim removed 4 bases at V and 2 bases at J, leaving 7 bases unmatched. This CDR3 spans 15 amino acids. CDR3 bases: TGCGCCAGCAGCCAAGGACTAGGGAACACAGATACGCAGTATTTT. It specifies CASSQGLGNTDTQYF. The full variable domain, rest sourced from reference TRBV5-1 and TRBJ2-3, is KAGVTQTPRYLIKTRGQQVTLSCSPISGHRSVSWYQQTPGQGLQFLFEYFSETQRNKGNFPGRFSGRQFSNSRSEMNVSTLELGDSALYLCASSQGLGNTDTQYFGPGTRLTVL.

This clonotype was seen a handful of times. The J gene is TRBJ2-1, the V gene TRBV15, with D perhaps TRBD2 (6 bases). The CDR3 loop spans 15 amino acids. The V gene's germline CDR1 is LNHNV and CDR2 YYDKDF (reference sequence). The V end was cut by 1 base, the J end by 5 bases, with 12 bases between. The DNA of the CDR3 is TGTGCCACCAGCAGAGGGGGAGGTCCCGACAATGAGCAGTTCTTC. Translating gives CATSRGGGPDNEQFF.

The V gene is TRBV20-1, the J gene TRBJ2-3, with D perhaps TRBD1 or TRBD2 (5 bases each). V was shortened by 0 bases and J by 0 bases, with 10 bases between the two germline ends. The CDR3 totals 15 residues. Per the germline V gene, CDR1 is DFQATT and CDR2 is SNEGSKA (reference sequence). The DNA for the CDR3 is TGCAGTGCTAGAGATGAGGGGACCAGCACAGATACGCAGTATTTT. This sequence encodes CSARDEGTSTDTQYF.

The V call is TRBV6-1, the J call TRBJ2-7; D is possibly TRBD1 (6 bases). Germline CDR1 reads MNHNS; CDR2 reads SASEGT. CDR3 length equals 20 residues. V lost 6 bases and J lost 4, with 34 bases in between. The CDR3 DNA sequence: TGTGCCAGCAGGAAACTGGGACCGGGGCCCGACAGGCCCTACCTTTACGAGCAGTACTTC. It codes for CASRKLGPGPDRPYLYEQYF.